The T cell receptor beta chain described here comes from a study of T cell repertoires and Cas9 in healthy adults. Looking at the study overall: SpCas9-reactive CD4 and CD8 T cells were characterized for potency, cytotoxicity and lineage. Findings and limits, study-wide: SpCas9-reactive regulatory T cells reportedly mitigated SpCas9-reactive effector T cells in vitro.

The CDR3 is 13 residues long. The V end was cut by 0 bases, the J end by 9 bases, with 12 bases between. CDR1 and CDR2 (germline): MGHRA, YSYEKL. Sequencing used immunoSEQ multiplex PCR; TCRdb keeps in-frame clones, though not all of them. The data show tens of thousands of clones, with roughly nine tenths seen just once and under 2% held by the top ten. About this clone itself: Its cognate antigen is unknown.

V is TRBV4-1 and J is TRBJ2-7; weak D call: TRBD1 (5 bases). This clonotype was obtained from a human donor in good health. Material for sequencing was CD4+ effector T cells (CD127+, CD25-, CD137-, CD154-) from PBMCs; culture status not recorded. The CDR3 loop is CASSQERGFGQYF. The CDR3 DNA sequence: TGCGCCAGCAGCCAAGAAAGGGGATTCGGGCAGTACTTC.